The rows below give T cell receptor beta chains drawn from one sample of a study of blood T cell repertoires in COVID-19. The data were produced by immunoSEQ multiplex PCR, yet TCRdb's version contains in-frame clones alone and is incomplete. This sample carries 96,000 or so clones, 90% of them seen once, and the ten largest clones take about 1.7%. The sample taken for sequencing was peripheral blood. The receptors derive from a man aged 55 to 69 with acute or convalescent COVID-19. CDR3s include the opening cysteine and the closing phenylalanine or tryptophan. A clone size is listed for some rows: how often the clone was seen (once, few, many), or a class if it is expanded.

j_gene: TRBJ2-1; abundance: -; v_gene: TRBV19; CDR3aa: CASSITPSGLYNEQFF
j_gene: TRBJ1-1; abundance: -; v_gene: TRBV5-1; CDR3aa: CASGPYPSNTEAFF
j_gene: TRBJ2-7; abundance: -; v_gene: TRBV6-2/TRBV6-3; CDR3aa: CASSPTSGRSYEQYF
j_gene: TRBJ2-1; abundance: -; v_gene: TRBV27; CDR3aa: CASRLAGGGNEQFF
j_gene: TRBJ2-5; abundance: -; v_gene: TRBV29-1; CDR3aa: CSVEATGEKETQYF
j_gene: TRBJ2-7; abundance: -; v_gene: TRBV10-3; CDR3aa: CAISEPDRGGYEQYF
j_gene: TRBJ2-7; abundance: -; v_gene: TRBV20-1; CDR3aa: CSALIADEQYF
j_gene: TRBJ2-7; abundance: -; v_gene: TRBV1; CDR3aa: CTSGPGTSGALYEQYF
j_gene: TRBJ2-7; abundance: -; v_gene: TRBV6-5; CDR3aa: CASSLQGPSGYEQYF
j_gene: TRBJ2-1; abundance: -; v_gene: TRBV21-1; CDR3aa: CASSVPETKVYNEQFF
j_gene: TRBJ2-1; abundance: -; v_gene: TRBV28; CDR3aa: CASSFPGIAVSYNEQFF
j_gene: TRBJ1-2; abundance: -; v_gene: TRBV5-5; CDR3aa: CASSREKNYGYTF
j_gene: TRBJ2-7; abundance: -; v_gene: TRBV11-2; CDR3aa: CASSSLAGVYEQYF
j_gene: TRBJ2-7; abundance: -; v_gene: TRBV6-5; CDR3aa: CASRTPDRGHEQYF
j_gene: TRBJ1-5; abundance: -; v_gene: TRBV19; CDR3aa: CASSIGREGQPQHF
j_gene: TRBJ1-2; abundance: -; v_gene: TRBV13; CDR3aa: CASSLQGRGYTF
j_gene: TRBJ2-7; abundance: -; v_gene: TRBV5-4; CDR3aa: CASSLGLAGEQYF
j_gene: TRBJ1-5; abundance: once; v_gene: TRBV28; CDR3aa: CASSRTPLAEAINQPQHF
j_gene: TRBJ2-5; abundance: -; v_gene: TRBV7-8; CDR3aa: CASSLAPQIVAGVNQETQYF
j_gene: TRBJ1-4; abundance: -; v_gene: TRBV6-5; CDR3aa: CASSYSGQGLEKLFF
j_gene: TRBJ2-3; abundance: -; v_gene: TRBV5-4; CDR3aa: CASSARLGSTDTQYF
j_gene: TRBJ2-4; abundance: -; v_gene: TRBV11-3; CDR3aa: CASSFDRNIQYF
j_gene: TRBJ2-7; abundance: -; v_gene: TRBV11-2; CDR3aa: CASSFPGLAGGPHEQYF
j_gene: TRBJ1-1; abundance: -; v_gene: TRBV29-1; CDR3aa: CSVRTGGGEAFF
j_gene: TRBJ2-4; abundance: -; v_gene: TRBV7-2; CDR3aa: CASSLYGGAKNIQYF
j_gene: TRBJ2-5; abundance: -; v_gene: TRBV7-6; CDR3aa: CASSLGVAGGQETQYF
j_gene: TRBJ2-1; abundance: -; v_gene: TRBV13; CDR3aa: CASSFRTSSSSYNEQFF
j_gene: TRBJ2-5; abundance: -; v_gene: TRBV5-4; CDR3aa: CASSPPDSFGETQYF
j_gene: TRBJ2-1; abundance: -; v_gene: TRBV4-3; CDR3aa: CASSQVPGTGGPYNEQFF
j_gene: TRBJ2-3; abundance: -; v_gene: TRBV7-2; CDR3aa: CASSTGLAVTDTQYF
j_gene: TRBJ1-3; abundance: -; v_gene: TRBV9; CDR3aa: CASSVALSGNTIYF
j_gene: TRBJ1-5; abundance: -; v_gene: TRBV29-1; CDR3aa: CSVGGIGNQPQHF
j_gene: TRBJ2-1; abundance: -; v_gene: TRBV4-3; CDR3aa: CASSPSPGQANEQFF
j_gene: TRBJ1-2; abundance: once; v_gene: TRBV7-2; CDR3aa: CASSKGGGNYGYTF
j_gene: TRBJ2-7; abundance: -; v_gene: TRBV13; CDR3aa: CASSPPGQGYEQYF
j_gene: TRBJ2-5; abundance: few; v_gene: TRBV7-9; CDR3aa: CASSLVSGGQETQYF
j_gene: TRBJ2-1; abundance: once; v_gene: TRBV11-2; CDR3aa: CASSLEGLAGVGNEQFF
j_gene: TRBJ2-7; abundance: -; v_gene: TRBV7-9; CDR3aa: CASSPTTGEHEQYF
j_gene: TRBJ1-2; abundance: -; v_gene: TRBV19; CDR3aa: CASSKQGARGGYTF
j_gene: TRBJ2-1; abundance: -; v_gene: TRBV14; CDR3aa: CASSQIIGSGGLGEQFF
j_gene: TRBJ1-2; abundance: -; v_gene: TRBV18; CDR3aa: CASSPIVRDSYGYTF